The 17 T cell receptor beta chains reported below all come from one sample, sequenced in a study of blood T cell repertoires in COVID-19 (dated by TCRdb to 2020 to 2021). The library came from the immunoSEQ multiplex PCR assay. Sourced from immuneACCESS, this table was stored by TCRdb with only in-frame sequences that have V and J called. A share of the clones is absent; for the studies checked, an unresolved V gene accounts for under half, and the remainder has no known explanation. This sample gives about 190,000 clones in total; approximately 80% of them show up just once. Roughly 13% of the sample lies in the top ten. Sequencing was carried out using peripheral blood. Receptor source: a man in his fifties who had recovered from COVID-19.

J is TRBJ2-2 and V is TRBV7-8; TRBD2 agrees at 10 bases. Germline V gene data show CDR1 as SGHVS and CDR2 as FQNEAQ. The CDR3 length is 17 residues. Trimming cost V 5 bases and J 2 bases; bases outside gene matches: 8. The CDR3 spells CASSHYWTSGNTGELFF. The CDR3 DNA follows: TGTGCCAGCAGCCACTACTGGACTAGCGGAAACACCGGGGAGCTGTTTTTT.

The J gene is TRBJ1-4, the V gene TRBV28; 10 nucleotides align to TRBD1. The length of the CDR3 is 16 residues. Germline V CDR1 and CDR2: MDHEN, SYDVKM. J gave up 7 bases and V 6 bases, and 11 bases lay outside the gene matches. The CDR3 reads CASRVPGTGDGEKLFF. The CDR3 DNA reads as TGTGCCAGCAGGGTACCCGGGACAGGGGACGGTGAAAAACTGTTTTTT.

This clone was detected once. The chain couples TRBV4-1 to TRBJ2-7; 10 bases map to TRBD2. This CDR3 is 16 amino acids long. The junction had 11 bases not matched to a gene; V was cut back by 2 bases and J by 7 bases. The germline V gene encodes CDR1 MGHRA and CDR2 YSYEKL. The CDR3 spells CASSQWSSGSRGEQYF. The CDR3 nucleotides read TGCGCCAGCAGCCAATGGTCTAGCGGGAGCCGGGGGGAGCAGTACTTC.

This clone was counted between two and nine times. The chain carries TRBV5-4 and TRBJ2-3; the D gene is possibly TRBD2 (6 bases). Germline CDR1 and CDR2: SGHNT and YYREEE (reference sequence). This CDR3 comprises 12 residues. V lost 4 bases and J 6 bases, leaving 9 bases between the germline ends. Here the CDR3 reads CASSPGVDTQYF. For the CDR3, the DNA is TGTGCCAGCAGCCCGGGGGTTGATACGCAGTATTTT.

The chain couples TRBV5-5 to TRBJ1-2; 7 bases agree with TRBD1. The CDR3 consists of 13 residues. The trim removed 4 bases at V and 8 bases at J, leaving 8 bases unmatched. CDR1 is SGHKS and CDR2 is YYEKEE in the germline V gene (reference sequence). The CDR3 sequence: CASSGTGVLGYTF. Written as DNA, the CDR3 is TGTGCCAGCAGCGGAACAGGGGTTTTAGGCTACACCTTC.

The DNA for the CDR3 is TGTGCCAGCAGTTTATCCAGGGGCTACACCTTC. This encodes CASSLSRGYTF. J is TRBJ1-2 and V is TRBV28; no reliable D call. V shed 1 base and J shed 8 bases, with 5 bases lying between them. The CDR3 has 11 residues. Germline loops: CDR1 MDHEN, CDR2 SYDVKM.

The chain couples TRBV19 to TRBJ2-1, with D possibly TRBD2 on 6 matching bases. V lost 4 bases to trimming and J lost 0 bases, with 13 bases between them. In germline, CDR1 is LNHDA, CDR2 SQIVND (reference sequence). The CDR3 runs 16 residues. CDR3 in amino acids: CASSTERASSYNEQFF. The CDR3, as DNA: TGTGCCAGTAGTACAGAGCGGGCGAGCTCCTACAATGAGCAGTTCTTC. The complete variable domain, with remaining parts taken from reference TRBV19 and TRBJ2-1, reads DGGITQSPKYLFRKEGQNVTLSCEQNLNHDAMYWYRQDPGQGLRLIYYSQIVNDFQKGDIAEGYSVSREKKESFPLTVTSAQKNPTAFYLCASSTERASSYNEQFFGPGTRLTVL.

The chain is built from TRBV6-5 and TRBJ2-2, with D unclear. V lost 3 bases to trimming and J lost 8 bases, with 10 bases between them. There are 13 residues in the CDR3. Germline values: CDR1 MNHEY, CDR2 SVGAGI. The DNA for the CDR3 is TGTGCCAGCAGTTATTTACGGTTGGGGGAGCTGTTTTTT. Translation: CASSYLRLGELFF.

The table lists this clone with a few counts. The chain uses TRBV9 and TRBJ2-2; 8 bases agree with TRBD1. This CDR3 has 15 amino acids. V shed 4 bases, J shed 4 bases, and the junction held 6 bases outside the gene matches. From germline, CDR1 is SGDLS and CDR2 YYNGEE. CDR3 in amino acids: CASSTRTGRTGELFF. CDR3 in DNA: TGTGCCAGCAGCACCCGGACAGGGCGCACCGGGGAGCTGTTTTTT.

DNA of the CDR3: TGTGCCAGCACTCCGACAGGGAGGTACACTGAAGCTTTCTTT. Translation: CASTPTGRYTEAFF. The rearrangement links TRBV25-1 to TRBJ1-1, with 7 bases lining up with TRBD1. V was pared by 7 bases and J by 3 bases, with 8 bases of the junction left unmatched. This CDR3 region has 14 residues. Per the germline V gene, CDR1 is MGHDK and CDR2 is SYGVNS.

The chain links TRBV10-3 to TRBJ2-1; 7 bases are a match to TRBD2. The junction had 6 bases not matched to a gene; V was cut back by 7 bases and J by 3 bases. The CDR3 spans 14 residues. Germline CDR1 ENHRY, CDR2 SYGVKD. This CDR3 reads CAITPSGNYNEQFF. The DNA of the CDR3 is TGTGCCATCACTCCTAGCGGAAACTACAATGAGCAGTTCTTC.

This clone was observed a few times. The chain is built from TRBV30 and TRBJ1-1; D gene unclear. V lost 8 bases and J 1 base, leaving 23 bases between the germline ends. The CDR3 contains 16 residues. Germline CDR1 reads GTSNPN; CDR2 reads SVGIG (reference sequence). The CDR3 region has the DNA TGTGCCCGGAAACGGGTCCAATTGGGGAGGAACACTGAAGCTTTCTTT. This translates into CARKRVQLGRNTEAFF. The variable domain in full, with the rest retrieved from reference TRBV30 and TRBJ1-1, is SQTIHQWPATLVQPVGSPLSLECTVEGTSNPNLYWYRQAAGRGLQLLFYSVGIGQISSEVPQNLSASRPQDRQFILSSKKLLLSDSGFYLCARKRVQLGRNTEAFFGQGTRLTVV.

The sample holds many counts of this clone. The chain joins TRBV5-1 to TRBJ1-1; D is possibly TRBD1 (5 bases). This CDR3 has 13 amino acids. The V gene's germline CDR1 is SGHRS and CDR2 YFSETQ. The germline V and J ends were trimmed by 4 bases and 6 bases, with 13 bases remaining between them. The CDR3 DNA is TGCGCCAGCAGCCCAGGGCCCATGGCTGAAGCTTTCTTT. It codes for CASSPGPMAEAFF.

The J gene is TRBJ1-2, the V gene TRBV4-2, with 7 nucleotides matching TRBD1. V shed 2 bases, J shed 4 bases, and the junction held 7 bases outside the gene matches. CDR3 length: 15 residues. Germline V gene lookup returns CDR1 LGHNA and CDR2 YNFKEQ. CDR3 nucleotide sequence: TGTGCCAGCAGCCAAACTGATCAGGGGGGCTATGGCTACACCTTC. Its translation: CASSQTDQGGYGYTF.

The count of this clone is one. The gene calls are TRBV20-1 and TRBJ1-1; D is unclear. V was trimmed by 6 bases and J by 7 bases, leaving 9 bases between them. Germline values: CDR1 DFQATT, CDR2 SNEGSKA (reference sequence). The CDR3 totals 10 residues. CDR3 coding DNA: TGCAGTGCCAAGAGGCATGAAGCTTTCTTT. Protein product: CSAKRHEAFF.

The chain has TRBV25-1 and TRBJ2-7, with D possibly TRBD1 on 6 matching bases. CDR3 size: 15 residues. The ends were cut back, 4 bases at V and 0 bases at J, with 13 bases in the middle. Germline V lookup: CDR1 MGHDK, CDR2 SYGVNS. CDR3 protein: CASSVDRPNSYEQYF. The CDR3 DNA follows: TGTGCCAGCAGTGTGGACAGACCTAACTCCTACGAGCAGTACTTC.

This chain joins TRBV10-3 and TRBJ2-2; tentatively, D is TRBD1 (6 bases). With 10 bases removed from V and 1 base from J, the gap between germline ends came to 10 bases. The germline V gene encodes CDR1 ENHRY and CDR2 SYGVKD. CDR3 length equals 13 residues. CDR3 amino acids: CATWTENTGELFF. DNA of the CDR3: TGTGCCACCTGGACAGAGAACACCGGGGAGCTGTTTTTT.